Listed here is a single T cell receptor (beta chain). The antigen remains unidentified. The data were obtained in a study of cytotoxic CD8 clonotypes in ibrutinib-treated CLL. The table came from immunoSEQ multiplex PCR; TCRdb's copy has only in-frame clones and leaves some out. The sample lists over 200,000 clones, more than 70% occurring once. Study-wide points: Different sampling times were used for sustained-remission and progressing patients.

This CDR3 is built from 14 residues. Germline lookup yields CDR1 MNHEY and CDR2 SVGAGI. The V end was cut by 4 bases, the J end by 0 bases, with 9 bases between. The chain employs TRBV6-5 and TRBJ1-1; D is perhaps TRBD1 (6 bases). This sequence originates from a human donor with chronic lymphocytic leukemia. This material consisted of PBMCs, taken after 12 months of ibrutinib treatment. The CDR3 coding sequence is TGTGCCAGCAGTTCGGACAGTTTGAACACTGAAGCTTTCTTT. Protein: CASSSDSLNTEAFF.